This entry lists 20 T cell receptor beta chains sequenced from one sample in a study of beta chain features in type 1 diabetes. Regarding the study as a whole: Among all four CD4+ subsets, Type 1 diabetes patients had TCRB CDR3s that were moderately but significantly shorter.

The isolated RNA, all of it, was reverse transcribed, so expressed TCRB transcripts were what got sequenced. TCRdb's table, derived via immunoSEQ multiplex PCR, lists solely in-frame clones and lacks some. The sample has some 350,000 clones, 8.5% to 10% seen once. Their target antigens are unknown. The source material was central memory CD4+ T cells from blood. These receptor sequences come from a man aged 25 to 40 with type 1 diabetes.

The genes are TRBV5-4 and TRBJ2-2; TRBD1 is a possible D gene (6 bases). The germline V gene encodes CDR1 SGHNT and CDR2 YYREEE (reference sequence). This CDR3 region has 14 residues. Trimming stripped 4 bases from V and 3 bases from J, with 10 bases between. The CDR3 DNA reads TGTGCCAGCAGCCCTGGACAGTACACCGGGGAGCTGTTTTTT. Encoded protein: CASSPGQYTGELFF.

This clone was picked up a small number of times. The V and J genes are TRBV7-6 and TRBJ2-3, with 16 positions matching TRBD2. Germline lookup yields CDR1 SGHVS and CDR2 FNYEAQ. With V trimmed by 4 bases and J by 4 bases, 2 bases remained unmatched. CDR3 length equals 16 residues. The CDR3 sequence: CASSSGLAGGPDTQYF. For the CDR3, the DNA is TGTGCCAGCAGCTCGGGACTAGCGGGAGGGCCAGATACGCAGTATTTT.

This clone has a handful of counts. This chain connects TRBV18 to TRBJ1-4; the D is unclear. Between the trimmed V and J ends, which lost 3 bases and 12 bases, there was a span of 11 bases. The germline V gene has CDR1 KGHSH and CDR2 LQKENI. The CDR3 loop spans 12 amino acids. The CDR3 region has the DNA TGTGCCAGCTCACCTGACCGGGTTCAACTGTTTTTT. This gives the protein CASSPDRVQLFF.

The chain couples TRBV5-6 to TRBJ2-7, with TRBD2 identical over 9 bases. The germline gives CDR1 SGHDT, CDR2 YYEEEE. After removal of 0 bases from V and 6 bases from J, the junction contained 7 bases not matched to a gene. CDR3 length: 15 amino acids. Here the CDR3 DNA reads TGTGCCAGCAGCTTGGGACTAGCGGCCCCCCTCGAGCAGTACTTC. Translation: CASSLGLAAPLEQYF.

This clone came up a few times. The chain employs TRBV10-3 and TRBJ2-5, with TRBD1 matching over 8 bases. Germline CDR1 ENHRY, CDR2 SYGVKD. J gave up 1 base and V 0 bases, and 4 bases lay outside the gene matches. The CDR3 length is 16 residues. CDR3 sequence reads: CAISESKTGAQETQYF. For the CDR3, the DNA is TGTGCCATCAGTGAGTCGAAGACAGGGGCCCAAGAGACCCAGTACTTC.

The V gene is TRBV27, the J gene TRBJ2-3; 9 bases map to TRBD2. The CDR3 spans 15 residues. Trimming cost V 2 bases and J 4 bases; bases outside gene matches: 4. Germline V gene data show CDR1 as MNHEY and CDR2 as SMNVEV (reference sequence). CDR3 DNA: TGTGCCAGCAGTTTACGGAGCGGGAGGTCAGATACGCAGTATTTT. Translation gives CASSLRSGRSDTQYF.

The chain carries TRBV7-3 and TRBJ2-1, with D uncertain. CDR3 length: 12 amino acids. Germline loops: CDR1 SGHTA, CDR2 FQGTGA. V was trimmed by 5 bases and J by 5 bases, leaving 7 bases between them. The CDR3: CASSPRDNEQFF. CDR3 sequence (DNA): TGTGCCAGCAGCCCACGGGACAATGAGCAGTTCTTC.

This clone was counted a few times. This same CDR3 is encoded by further DNA sequences in the sample. The rearrangement joins TRBV27 to TRBJ2-7; 9 bases fit TRBD1. Germline V CDR1 and CDR2: MNHEY, SMNVEV (reference sequence). The CDR3 has 13 residues. The V gene end was trimmed by 3 bases and the J gene end by 6 bases; junction bases not matched to a gene: 3. CDR3 in amino acids: CASSLDRGREQYF. CDR3 DNA: TGTGCCAGCAGTTTGGACAGGGGCCGCGAGCAGTACTTC.

The V call is TRBV7-9, the J call TRBJ1-1; D not resolved. V lost 5 bases and J lost 5, with 15 bases in between. This CDR3 spans 14 amino acids. Germline V gene lookup returns CDR1 SEHNR and CDR2 FQNEAQ (reference sequence). CDR3 amino acids: CASSQGGLRTEAFF. The CDR3 nucleotides read TGTGCCAGCAGCCAAGGAGGCCTCAGGACTGAAGCTTTCTTT.

V gene TRBV11-1 combines with J gene TRBJ2-3; 9 bases agree with TRBD1. Germline values: CDR1 SGHAT, CDR2 FQDESV (reference sequence). Trimming at V came to 5 bases and at J to 7 bases, leaving 10 bases not matched to a gene. The CDR3 contains 15 residues. The CDR3 loop is CASSLYGQGYYTQYF. Here the CDR3 DNA reads TGTGCCAGCAGCCTTTACGGACAGGGGTACTATACGCAGTATTTT.

The chain joins TRBV7-2 to TRBJ2-3, with TRBD1 matching 8 bases. V gave up 4 bases and J gave up 2 bases; unmatched junction bases: 5. The germline V gene encodes CDR1 SGHTA and CDR2 FQGNSA. The CDR3 covers 15 residues. CDR3: CASSSGQAYTDTQYF. CDR3 in DNA: TGTGCCAGCAGCTCGGGACAGGCCTACACAGATACGCAGTATTTT.

This clone turned up a few times. The chain has TRBV28 and TRBJ2-7, with TRBD2 matching 8 bases. CDR3 length: 14 amino acids. The germline V gene has CDR1 MDHEN and CDR2 SYDVKM. V lost 6 bases to trimming and J lost 5 bases; unmatched junction nucleotides: 9. CDR3 in DNA: TGTGCCAGCAGCCCCCGGGGGGGCCCGGACGAGCAGTACTTC. Residues: CASSPRGGPDEQYF.

The chain couples TRBV28 to TRBJ2-3; D is uncertain. The germline gives CDR1 MDHEN, CDR2 SYDVKM. This CDR3 spans 14 amino acids. V lost 4 bases and J 6 bases, leaving 14 bases between the germline ends. The CDR3 DNA reads TGTGCCAGCAGTTGGGTCCCGCCGAGGGATACGCAGTATTTT. It translates to CASSWVPPRDTQYF.

The sample holds a few counts of this clone. The chain recombines TRBV11-2 with TRBJ1-1; D not certain. Germline-derived CDR1 and CDR2 are SGHAT and FQNNGV. This CDR3 is 12 amino acids long. The V and J ends lost 5 bases and 5 bases respectively, with 9 bases between them. This CDR3 is CASSPGYTEAFF. As DNA, the CDR3 is TGTGCCAGCAGCCCTGGCTATACTGAAGCTTTCTTT. Variable domain in full (rest from reference TRBV11-2 and TRBJ1-1): EAGVAQSPRYKIIEKRQSVAFWCNPISGHATLYWYQQILGQGPKLLIQFQNNGVVDDSQLPKDRFSAERLKGVDSTLKIQPAKLEDSAVYLCASSPGYTEAFFGQGTRLTVV.

This rearrangement joins TRBV6-1 to TRBJ2-1; D may be TRBD1 (7 bases). CDR1 and CDR2 from the germline V gene are MNHNS and SASEGT. CDR3 length equals 12 residues. V was cut by 6 bases and J by 15 bases, with 18 bases left in between. CDR3 in amino acids: CASRTGRDSWFF. For the CDR3, the DNA is TGTGCCAGCAGGACCGGGCGGGACAGTTGGTTCTTC.

This clone has a handful of counts. J is TRBJ2-5 and V is TRBV6-5; no firm D call. Trimming shortened V by 2 bases and J by 3 bases, and 13 bases separated the two germline ends. The CDR3 extends over 15 amino acids. CDR1 is MNHEY, CDR2 SVGAGI, per germline. CDR3 nucleotide sequence: TGTGCCAGCAGTTACGGGAATATTAAGGAAGAGACCCAGTACTTC. As protein: CASSYGNIKEETQYF.

This rearrangement joins TRBV11-2 to TRBJ2-7, with 8 bases matching TRBD2. V shed 1 base, J shed 1 base, and the junction held 3 bases outside the gene matches. Per germline, CDR1 SGHAT and CDR2 FQNNGV. The CDR3 contains 15 residues. The CDR3 DNA is TGTGCCAGCAGCTTAGCTAGCGGGCCTTCCTACGAGCAGTACTTC. As protein: CASSLASGPSYEQYF. Complete variable domain (other parts from reference TRBV11-2 and TRBJ2-7): EAGVAQSPRYKIIEKRQSVAFWCNPISGHATLYWYQQILGQGPKLLIQFQNNGVVDDSQLPKDRFSAERLKGVDSTLKIQPAKLEDSAVYLCASSLASGPSYEQYFGPGTRLTVT.

This clone was found a few times. The chain has TRBV19 and TRBJ1-1; D remains unclear. The ends were cut back, 0 bases at V and 0 bases at J, with 14 bases in the middle. The germline CDR1 and CDR2 sequences are LNHDA and SQIVND (reference sequence). The CDR3 extends over 17 amino acids. This chain's CDR3 is CASSIDLWRGLNTEAFF. CDR3 sequence (DNA): TGTGCCAGTAGTATAGATCTATGGCGGGGATTGAACACTGAAGCTTTCTTT.

This clone was counted only a few times. The genes are TRBV18 and TRBJ2-5; TRBD2 agrees at 12 bases. The V and J ends lost 1 base and 5 bases, in that order; junction bases with no gene match: 2. The CDR3 is made up of 15 amino acids. Germline V gene sequence: CDR1 KGHSH, CDR2 LQKENI. The CDR3 region has the DNA TGTGCCAGCTCACCACGACTAGCGGGAGTGGAGACCCAGTACTTC. Protein: CASSPRLAGVETQYF.

The chain carries TRBV29-1 and TRBJ2-1; 7 positions match TRBD2. V gave up 4 bases and J gave up 12 bases; unmatched junction bases: 9. Germline V gives CDR1 SQVTM, CDR2 ANQGSEA. The CDR3 length is 12 residues. CDR3 DNA: TGCAGCGTTGTAAGCAACGGGAGGCCGCAGTTCTTC. This encodes CSVVSNGRPQFF.